This paragraph reports one T cell receptor beta chain. Its antigen remains unidentified. The authors made TCR beta libraries by quantitative 5'-RACE with molecular barcodes. TCRdb itself ran the 5' RACE reads through MiXCR, one entry per CDR3 protein. The repertoire holds about 390,000 distinct CDR3 sequences, around 24% seen once, with less than 20% in the top ten. The entry originates in a study of CD8 T cells in ankylosing spondylitis. Whole-study results and caveats: Matched ankylosing spondylitis synovial fluid reportedly showed significant enrichment of disease-linked clones. A TCR beta motif of several highly homologous variants appeared characteristic of ankylosing spondylitis blood. Clones linked to the disease showed a CD8+ phenotype. They occurred at relatively low frequencies in peripheral blood.

With V trimmed by 3 bases and J by 1 base, 13 bases remained unmatched. Per germline, CDR1 SGHRS and CDR2 YFSETQ. The CDR3 runs 19 residues. The chain joins TRBV5-1 to TRBJ2-1; TRBD1 matches 10 bases. This clonotype was obtained from a male donor with ankylosing spondylitis. What was sequenced was blood, either unsorted or a sorted T cell fraction (not recorded which). The CDR3 here is CASSSFRDRGQPSYNEQFF. The CDR3 region has the DNA TGCGCCAGCAGCTCCTTCCGGGACAGGGGACAACCTTCCTACAATGAGCAGTTCTTC.